The present T cell receptor beta chain was sequenced within a study of T-cell memory formation after mild COVID-19. About the study: For the most part, TCR clusters were specific to one donor.

The germline CDR1 and CDR2 sequences are LNHNV and YYDKDF (reference sequence). The CDR3 totals 13 residues. The V gene lost 5 bases and the J gene lost 2 bases, with 6 bases spanning the gap. Overall study findings and caveats: The CD4+ clones that contracted clustered mainly within CM and EM, and the CD8+ clones concentrated in EMRA.

From 5'RACE with constant-segment primers came TCR alpha and TCR beta cDNA libraries that carried sample barcodes and UMIs. TCRdb fed the 5' RACE reads into MiXCR, producing one record per CDR3 protein. The sample includes hundreds of thousands of distinct CDR3 sequences, roughly 25% of them seen just once. This clonotype was detected only a few times. What it binds is unknown. The chain carries TRBV15 and TRBJ2-2; D not certain. The sequenced sample consisted of PBMCs or a T cell subset sorted from them (not recorded which). The TCR comes from an adult woman who had mild COVID-19 (a few samples of this study predate the infection). Cell type and time point are not known. The CDR3 nucleotides are TGTGCCACCAGCGGACCTAACACCGGGGAGCTGTTTTTT. It specifies CATSGPNTGELFF.